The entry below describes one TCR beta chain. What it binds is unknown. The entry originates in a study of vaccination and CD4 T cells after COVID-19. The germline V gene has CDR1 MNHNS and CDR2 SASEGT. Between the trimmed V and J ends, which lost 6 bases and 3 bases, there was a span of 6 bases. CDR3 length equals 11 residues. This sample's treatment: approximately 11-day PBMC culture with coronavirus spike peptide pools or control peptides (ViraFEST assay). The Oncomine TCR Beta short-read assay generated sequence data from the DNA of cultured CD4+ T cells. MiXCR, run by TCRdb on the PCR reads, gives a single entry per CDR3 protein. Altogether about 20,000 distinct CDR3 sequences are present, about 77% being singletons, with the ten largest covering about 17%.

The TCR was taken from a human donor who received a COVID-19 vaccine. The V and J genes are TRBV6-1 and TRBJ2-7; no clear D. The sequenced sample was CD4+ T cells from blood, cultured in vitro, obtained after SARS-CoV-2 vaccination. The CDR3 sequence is CASSNNYEQYF. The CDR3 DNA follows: TGTGCCAGCAGCAACAACTACGAGCAGTACTTC.